This T cell receptor beta chain came from a study of graft-versus-host responses after intestinal transplantation. Study details: Anti-thymocyte globulin served as induction for all recipients, who then took tacrolimus and steroids for three to four years. Study outcomes and limitations: The authors found GvH clones in recipient marrow, some appearing first in ileum or blood.

Profiling relied on immunoSEQ multiplex PCR, and the TCRdb table lists in-frame clones only, not all of them. The table lists some 97,000 clones, more than 75% of them singletons. Remarks on this clone: What it binds is not known.

The CDR3 sequence is 16 residues long. Losses at the gene ends were 4 bases for V and 4 bases for J; bases not matched to a gene: 6. Germline V gives CDR1 SGDLS, CDR2 YYNGEE. This chain links TRBV9 with TRBJ2-3; 13 bases line up with TRBD2. The specimen comprised unstimulated CD4+ T cells sorted from spleen or lymph node cells, sampled before transplant. The clonotype comes from a human donor who was the organ donor for an intestinal transplant. CDR3 DNA: TGTGCCAGCAGCTCTAGGACTAGCGGGGGTCCAGATACGCAGTATTTT. It encodes CASSSRTSGGPDTQYF.